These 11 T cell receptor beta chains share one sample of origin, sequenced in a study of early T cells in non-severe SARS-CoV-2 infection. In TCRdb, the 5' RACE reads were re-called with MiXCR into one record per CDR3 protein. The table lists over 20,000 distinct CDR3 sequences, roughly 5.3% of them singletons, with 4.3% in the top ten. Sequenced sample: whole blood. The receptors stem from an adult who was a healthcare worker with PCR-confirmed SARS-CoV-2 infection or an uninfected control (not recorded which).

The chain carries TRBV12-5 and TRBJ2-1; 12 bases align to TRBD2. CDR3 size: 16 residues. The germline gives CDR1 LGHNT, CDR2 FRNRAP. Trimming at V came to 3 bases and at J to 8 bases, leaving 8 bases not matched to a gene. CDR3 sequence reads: CASGFFLAGGQDEQFF. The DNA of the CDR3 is TGTGCTAGTGGTTTTTTCCTAGCGGGGGGGCAGGATGAGCAGTTCTTC.

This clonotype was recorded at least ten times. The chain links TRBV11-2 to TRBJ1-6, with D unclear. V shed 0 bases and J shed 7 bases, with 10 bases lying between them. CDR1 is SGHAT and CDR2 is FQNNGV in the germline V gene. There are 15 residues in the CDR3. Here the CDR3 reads CASSLDSAGNSPLHF. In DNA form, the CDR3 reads TGTGCCAGCAGCTTAGATAGTGCAGGAAATTCACCCCTCCACTTT.

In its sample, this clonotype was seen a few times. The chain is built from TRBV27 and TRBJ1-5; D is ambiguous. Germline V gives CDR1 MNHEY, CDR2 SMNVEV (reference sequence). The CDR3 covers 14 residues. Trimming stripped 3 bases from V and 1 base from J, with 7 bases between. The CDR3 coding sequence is TGTGCCAGCAGTTTTGGAGGGAGCAATCAGCCCCAGCATTTT. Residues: CASSFGGSNQPQHF.

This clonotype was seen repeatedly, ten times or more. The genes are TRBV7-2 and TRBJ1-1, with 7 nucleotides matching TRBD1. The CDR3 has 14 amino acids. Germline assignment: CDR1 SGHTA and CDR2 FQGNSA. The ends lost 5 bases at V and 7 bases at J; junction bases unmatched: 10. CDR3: CASSAWTGTSEAFF. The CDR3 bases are TGTGCCAGCAGCGCATGGACAGGAACCAGTGAAGCTTTCTTT.

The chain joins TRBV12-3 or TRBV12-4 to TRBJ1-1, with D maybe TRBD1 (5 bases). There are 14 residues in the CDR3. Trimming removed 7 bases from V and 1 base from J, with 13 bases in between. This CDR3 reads CASIPGLQNTEAFF. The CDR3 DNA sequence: TGTGCCAGCATACCGGGACTCCAGAACACTGAAGCTTTCTTT.

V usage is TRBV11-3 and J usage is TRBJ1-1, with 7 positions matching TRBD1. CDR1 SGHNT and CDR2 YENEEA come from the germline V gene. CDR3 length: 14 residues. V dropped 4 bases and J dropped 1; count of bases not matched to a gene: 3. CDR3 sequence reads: CASSSRDRNTEAFF. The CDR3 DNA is TGTGCCAGCAGCTCAAGGGACAGGAACACTGAAGCTTTCTTT.

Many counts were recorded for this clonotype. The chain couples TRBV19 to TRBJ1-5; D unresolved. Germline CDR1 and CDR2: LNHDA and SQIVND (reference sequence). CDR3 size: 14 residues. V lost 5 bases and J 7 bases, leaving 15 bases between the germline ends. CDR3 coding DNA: TGTGCCAGTAGTGACATGGCAGCCCCACAGCCCCAGCATTTT. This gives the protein CASSDMAAPQPQHF.

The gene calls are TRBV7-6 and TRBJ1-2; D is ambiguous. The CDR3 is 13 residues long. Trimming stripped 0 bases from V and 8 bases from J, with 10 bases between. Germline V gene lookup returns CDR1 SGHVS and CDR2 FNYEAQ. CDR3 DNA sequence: TGTGCCAGCAGCTTAGCGGCGGGCGTAGGCTACACCTTC. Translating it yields CASSLAAGVGYTF.

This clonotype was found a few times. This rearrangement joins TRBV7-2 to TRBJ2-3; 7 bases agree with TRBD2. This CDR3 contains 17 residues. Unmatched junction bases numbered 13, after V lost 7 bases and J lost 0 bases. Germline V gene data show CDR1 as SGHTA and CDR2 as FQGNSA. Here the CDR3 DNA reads TGTGCCAGCAACCTTTGGGGAGCGGGGATTAGCACAGATACGCAGTATTTT. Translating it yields CASNLWGAGISTDTQYF.

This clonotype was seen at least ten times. The chain's CDR3 is CASSSGLAGDDEQFF. The DNA of the CDR3 is TGTGCCAGCAGCTCGGGACTAGCGGGGGACGATGAGCAGTTCTTC. The chain recombines TRBV4-2 with TRBJ2-1; TRBD2 aligns across 14 bases. Germline V lookup: CDR1 LGHNA, CDR2 YNFKEQ. The CDR3 spans 15 residues. The junction had 5 bases not matched to a gene; V was cut back by 5 bases and J by 8 bases.

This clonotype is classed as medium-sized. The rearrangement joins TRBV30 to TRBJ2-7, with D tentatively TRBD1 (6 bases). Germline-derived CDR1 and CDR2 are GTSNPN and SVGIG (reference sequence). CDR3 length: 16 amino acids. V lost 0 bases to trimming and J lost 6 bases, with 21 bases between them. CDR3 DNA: TGTGCCTGGAGTGTAGGCCCCTGGGGGCTGGTTGGCGAGCAGTACTTC. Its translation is CAWSVGPWGLVGEQYF.